The text below deals with one TCR beta chain. Its antigen is not known. The sample comes from a study of T-cell memory formation after mild COVID-19. At the level of the study: In these data, TCR clusters were largely donor specific.

TCRdb re-analysed the 5' RACE reads in MiXCR, keeping a single row per CDR3 protein. Among around 340,000 distinct CDR3 sequences, 20% to 25% were seen once, and the ten largest hold under 15%. CDR3 size: 14 residues. Trimming took 8 bases from V and 2 from J, leaving 15 bases between them. Study observations and caveats: Pre-infection memory held some responding clones, suggesting pre-existing cross-reactive T cells responded. Contracting CD8+ clones were enriched in EMRA, CD4+ mainly in CM and EM.

This receptor was taken from an adult woman who had mild COVID-19 (a few samples of this study predate the infection). Cell type and time point are not known. The specimen was PBMCs or a T cell subset sorted from them (not recorded which). The chain couples TRBV12-3 or TRBV12-4 to TRBJ2-5; D tentatively fits TRBD1 or TRBD2 (5 bases each). This chain's CDR3 is CASSLGARQETQYF. In DNA form, the CDR3 reads TGTGCCAGCTCACTCGGGGCCCGACAAGAGACCCAGTACTTC.